This T cell receptor beta chain originates from a study of memory CD4+ T cells and cytomegalovirus serostatus. In the original analysis: After removing out-of-frame reads, 2 million to 2.5 million distinct TCRbeta sequences remained. Generated by immunoSEQ multiplex PCR, the TCRdb table keeps only in-frame clones and is missing some. That table is the source of V, J and clone size, and D and trimming were worked out from the DNA. The top ten hold less than 2.5% of the sample, which has 50,000 to 60,000 clones, over 70% seen once. The sort gate was single viable CD3+CD4+CD8-CD45RO+ cells for memory CD4+ T cells. Study results and caveats: Suggested: most of the CMV-linked TCR signature lies in CD4+ memory cells. Each of fewer than 80 CMV-associated TCRbeta sequences occurred in one to five individuals. CMV serostatus prediction reached median AUC 0.95, or 0.91 with US-trained model.

Trimming took off 2 bases at V and 3 bases at J, with 11 bases between the two ends. The V gene's germline CDR1 is MGHRA and CDR2 YSYEKL. This CDR3 comprises 14 residues. A note on this clone: Its antigen is unknown.

The rearrangement links TRBV4-1 to TRBJ2-7; a possible D gene is TRBD1 (5 bases). The source is an adult in good health and CMV-seropositive. Sequencing input: memory CD4+ T cells from blood. The CDR3 here is CASSQPERGYEQYF. The CDR3 region has the DNA TGCGCCAGCAGCCAACCGGAAAGGGGCTACGAGCAGTACTTC.